This TCR beta chain stems from a study of shared clonotypes between healthy human individuals. Study observations and caveats: Represented diversity, genetic and exposure-history alike, was limited by few donors.

Per germline, CDR1 MDHEN and CDR2 SYDVKM. This CDR3 is 14 amino acids long. The trim removed 3 bases at V and 4 bases at J, leaving 1 base unmatched. A note on this clone: Antigen unknown.

The assay was carried out at the deep level. In the study's own analysis: Sequence data from immunoSEQ were junction-only and lacked quality scores; consequently, filtering differed. Profiled with immunoSEQ multiplex PCR; TCRdb holds only in-frame clones, not every one. V, J and clone size are those of that table, while D and trimming were read from the DNA. The sample carries around 450,000 clones, more than 75% recorded once. This sequence joins TRBV28 and TRBJ2-3, with 10 bases fitting TRBD2. This sequence originates from a woman aged 40 to 50 in good health. Some clones in this sample may be carry-over from other donors' samples. What was sequenced was PBMCs. CDR3 protein: CASSFLAGADTQYF. DNA for the CDR3: TGTGCCAGCAGTTTCCTAGCGGGAGCAGATACGCAGTATTTT.